The sample holds a few counts of the clone carrying this TCR beta chain. The CDR3 runs 14 residues. Between the trimmed V and J ends, which lost 3 bases and 7 bases, there was a span of 13 bases. Germline V gene data show CDR1 as MNHEY and CDR2 as SMNVEV (reference sequence). The sample comes from a study of blood T cell repertoires in COVID-19. Across the whole study: From the United States, Italy and Spain came samples of acute and convalescent COVID-19.

Profiling relied on immunoSEQ multiplex PCR, and the TCRdb table lists in-frame clones only, not all of them. The sample lists some 160,000 clones, roughly 78% occurring once. The sequenced sample consisted of PBMCs or T cells enriched from blood (not recorded which). The chain uses TRBV27 and TRBJ2-1; D unresolved. The TCR sequence derives from a woman in her 70s in a cohort exposed to, infected with or recovered from COVID-19 (not recorded which). CDR3 residues: CASSFASRRNEQFF. CDR3 nucleotides: TGTGCCAGCAGTTTCGCATCGCGCAGGAATGAGCAGTTCTTC.